This T cell receptor beta chain comes out of a study of CD8 T cells in ankylosing spondylitis. TCRdb re-called the 5' RACE reads through MiXCR, storing one row per CDR3 protein. The sample includes around 100,000 distinct CDR3 sequences, less than 25% of them seen just once. The germline gives CDR1 GTSNPN, CDR2 SVGIG (reference sequence). This CDR3 region has 14 residues. Germline trimming cut 5 bases from V and 3 bases from J; bases unmatched to any gene: 5. V and J are TRBV30 and TRBJ2-3; 10 bases align to TRBD2. Sequencing input: synovial fluid, either unsorted or a sorted T cell fraction (not recorded which). The sequence derives from a male donor with ankylosing spondylitis. CDR3 in amino acids: CAWAPGLATDTQYF. CDR3 in DNA: TGTGCCTGGGCACCGGGACTAGCGACAGATACGCAGTATTTT.